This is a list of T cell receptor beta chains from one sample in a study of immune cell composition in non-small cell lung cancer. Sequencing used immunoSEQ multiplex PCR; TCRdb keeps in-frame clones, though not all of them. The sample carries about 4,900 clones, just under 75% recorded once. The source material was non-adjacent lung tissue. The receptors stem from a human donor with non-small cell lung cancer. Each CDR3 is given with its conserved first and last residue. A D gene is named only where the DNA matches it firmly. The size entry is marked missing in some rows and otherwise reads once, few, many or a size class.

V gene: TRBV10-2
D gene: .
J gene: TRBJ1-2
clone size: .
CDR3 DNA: TGCGCCAGCACTGCTACAGGTAGCGGACATGGCTACACCTTC
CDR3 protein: CASTATGSGHGYTF

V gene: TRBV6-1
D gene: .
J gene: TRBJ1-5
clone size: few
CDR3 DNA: TGTGCCAGCAGTCCTAGTGGGAGCAATCAGCCCCAGCATTTT
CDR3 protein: CASSPSGSNQPQHF

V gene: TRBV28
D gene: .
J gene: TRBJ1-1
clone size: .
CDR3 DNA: TGTGCCAGCAGTTCCCCGGGCGCCCGGGGGTCAAACACTGAAGCTTTCTTT
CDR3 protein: CASSSPGARGSNTEAFF

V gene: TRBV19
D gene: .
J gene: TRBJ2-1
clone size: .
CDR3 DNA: TGTGCCAGTAGTAGCGGCTCTACCTCCTACAATGAGCAGTTCTTC
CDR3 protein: CASSSGSTSYNEQFF

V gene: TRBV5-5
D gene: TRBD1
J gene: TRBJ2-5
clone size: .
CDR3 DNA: TGTGCCAGCAGCTCGCGGACAGGGGAAGAGACCCAGTACTTC
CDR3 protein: CASSSRTGEETQYF

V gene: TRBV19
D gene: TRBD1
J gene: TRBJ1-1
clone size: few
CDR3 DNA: TGTGCCAGTAGTATCTCCGGGACAGCGAACACTGAAGCTTTCTTT
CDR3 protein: CASSISGTANTEAFF

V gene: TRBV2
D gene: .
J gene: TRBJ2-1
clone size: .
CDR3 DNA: TGTGCCAGCGACACGACACCTCCCTACAATGAGCAGTTCTTC
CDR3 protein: CASDTTPPYNEQFF

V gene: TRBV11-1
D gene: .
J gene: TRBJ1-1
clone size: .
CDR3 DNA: TGTGCCAGCAGCGCGGAGGGAACCTGGAACGCTGAAGCTTTCTTT
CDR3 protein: CASSAEGTWNAEAFF

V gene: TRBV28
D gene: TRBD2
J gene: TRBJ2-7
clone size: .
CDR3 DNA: TGTGCCAGCAGCTTGACTAGCGGGAGCAACTACGAGCAGTACTTC
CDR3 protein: CASSLTSGSNYEQYF

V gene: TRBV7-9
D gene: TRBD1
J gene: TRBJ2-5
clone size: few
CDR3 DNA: TGTGCCAGCAGCCCCCGGGACAGTAAAGAGACCCAGTACTTC
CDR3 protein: CASSPRDSKETQYF

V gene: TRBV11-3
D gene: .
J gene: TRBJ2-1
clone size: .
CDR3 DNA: TGTGCCAGCAGCTCCGGAAACCGGGATCACAATGAGCAGTTCTTC
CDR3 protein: CASSSGNRDHNEQFF

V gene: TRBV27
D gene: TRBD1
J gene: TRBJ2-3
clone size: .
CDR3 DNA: TGTGCCAGCGGATTCCGGGACAGGGGCACAGATACGCAGTATTTT
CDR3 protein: CASGFRDRGTDTQYF

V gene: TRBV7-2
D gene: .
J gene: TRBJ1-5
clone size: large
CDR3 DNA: TGTGCCAGCAGCCCTTCGAGGTCGAGCAATCAGCCCCAGCATTTT
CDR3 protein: CASSPSRSSNQPQHF

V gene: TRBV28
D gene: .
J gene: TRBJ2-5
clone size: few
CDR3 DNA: TGTGCCAGCAGTTTTGGGGGGACAGAAGAGACCCAGTACTTC
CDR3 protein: CASSFGGTEETQYF

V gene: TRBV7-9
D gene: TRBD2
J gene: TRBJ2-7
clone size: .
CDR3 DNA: TGTGCCAGCAGCTTAGGAGCGGGGGGCCTGTACGAGCAGTACTTC
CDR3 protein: CASSLGAGGLYEQYF

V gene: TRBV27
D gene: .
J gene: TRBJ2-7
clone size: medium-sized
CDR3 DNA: TGTGCCAGCAGTTTAGGATCTGGGAGTCCCTCCTACGAGCAGTACTTC
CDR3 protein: CASSLGSGSPSYEQYF

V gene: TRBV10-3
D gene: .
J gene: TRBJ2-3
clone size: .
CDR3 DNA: TGTGCCATCAGTCCCGGGGGTAGCGGCACAGATACGCAGTATTTT
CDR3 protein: CAISPGGSGTDTQYF

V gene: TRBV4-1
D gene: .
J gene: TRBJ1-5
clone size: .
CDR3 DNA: TGCGCCAGCAGCGCCCAATGGACAGCCAATCAGCCCCAGCATTTT
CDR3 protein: CASSAQWTANQPQHF

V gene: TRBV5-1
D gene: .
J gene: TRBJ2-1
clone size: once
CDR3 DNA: TGCGCCAGCAGCTTGGAAGGACAGTACAATGAGCAGTTCTTC
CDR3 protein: CASSLEGQYNEQFF

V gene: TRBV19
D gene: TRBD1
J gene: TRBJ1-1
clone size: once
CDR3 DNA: TGTGCCAGTAGTTCGGACAGGGGGGTCATCAGGAACACTGAAGCTTTCTTT
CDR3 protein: CASSSDRGVIRNTEAFF

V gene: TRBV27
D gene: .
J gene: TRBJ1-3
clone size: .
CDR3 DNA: TGTGCCAGCAGTTTATCTTCGGTCGGGGGAAACACCATATATTTT
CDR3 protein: CASSLSSVGGNTIYF

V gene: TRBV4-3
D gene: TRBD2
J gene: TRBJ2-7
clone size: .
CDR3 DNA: TGCGCCAGCAGCCAAGAGACTAGCGGGAGCTACGAGCAGTACTTC
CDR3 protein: CASSQETSGSYEQYF

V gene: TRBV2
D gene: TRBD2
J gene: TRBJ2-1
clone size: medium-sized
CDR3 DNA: TGTGCCAGCAGTCCGACTAGCGGGAGCTCCTACAATGAGCAGTTCTTC
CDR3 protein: CASSPTSGSSYNEQFF

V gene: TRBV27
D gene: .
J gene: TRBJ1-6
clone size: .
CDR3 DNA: TGTGCCAGCAAGTGGTACGGAGCCCCTAATTCACCCCTCCACTTT
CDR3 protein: CASKWYGAPNSPLHF

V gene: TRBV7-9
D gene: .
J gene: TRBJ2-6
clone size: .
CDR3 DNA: TGTGCCAGCAGCAAAAAAGCACTCCGTGGGGCCAACGTCCTGACTTTC
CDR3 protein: CASSKKALRGANVLTF

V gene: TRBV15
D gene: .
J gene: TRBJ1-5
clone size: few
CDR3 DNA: TGTGCCACCAGCAGATCGGGTCAGCCCCAGCATTTT
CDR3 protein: CATSRSGQPQHF

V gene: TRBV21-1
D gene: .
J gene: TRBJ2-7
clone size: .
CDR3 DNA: TGTGCCAGCGTTTCTCTTACAGGGTGGACCTACGAGCAGTACTTC
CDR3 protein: CASVSLTGWTYEQYF

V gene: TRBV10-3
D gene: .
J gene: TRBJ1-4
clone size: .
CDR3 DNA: TGTGCCATCAGCTGGACAGAAGATGAAAAACTGTTTTTT
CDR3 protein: CAISWTEDEKLFF

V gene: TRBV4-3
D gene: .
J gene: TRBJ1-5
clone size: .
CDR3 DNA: TGCGCCAGCAGCCAAGGAGGATGGCTCGATAGCAATCAGCCCCAGCATTTT
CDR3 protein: CASSQGGWLDSNQPQHF

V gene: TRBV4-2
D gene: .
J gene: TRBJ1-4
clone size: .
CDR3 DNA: TGTGCCAGCAGCCCTGGTAGAAATGAAAAACTGTTTTTT
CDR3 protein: CASSPGRNEKLFF

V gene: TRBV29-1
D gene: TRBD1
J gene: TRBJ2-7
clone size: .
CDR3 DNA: TGCAGCGTTGTCTTCTCGGACAGGATCTACGAGCAGTACTTC
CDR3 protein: CSVVFSDRIYEQYF

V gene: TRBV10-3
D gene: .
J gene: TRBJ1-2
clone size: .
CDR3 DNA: TGTGCCATCAGCAACGGACCGGGGGACGGCTACACCTTC
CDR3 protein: CAISNGPGDGYTF

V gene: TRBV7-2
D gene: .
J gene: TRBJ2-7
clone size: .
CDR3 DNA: TGTGCCAGCAGCTTAGCTATAAGCGGACTATACTACGAGCAGTACTTC
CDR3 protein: CASSLAISGLYYEQYF

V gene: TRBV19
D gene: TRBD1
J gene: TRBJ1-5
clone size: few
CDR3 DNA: TGTGCCACCCATACAGGGGGCCCTAGCAATCAGCCCCAGCATTTT
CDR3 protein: CATHTGGPSNQPQHF

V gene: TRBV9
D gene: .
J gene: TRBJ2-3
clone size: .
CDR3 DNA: TGTGCCAGCAGCGACTTCACAGATACGCAGTATTTT
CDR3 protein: CASSDFTDTQYF

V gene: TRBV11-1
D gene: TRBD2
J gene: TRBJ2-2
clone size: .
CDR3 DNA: TGTGCCAGCAGTATTGGGGGGGCTAGCGGGACCGGGGAGCTGTTTTTT
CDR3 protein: CASSIGGASGTGELFF

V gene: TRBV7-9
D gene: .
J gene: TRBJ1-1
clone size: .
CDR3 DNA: TGTGCCAGCAGCTTAGCGATGGGGGGGGGCGCGTCAAGCACTGAAGCTTTCTTT
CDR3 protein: CASSLAMGGGASSTEAFF

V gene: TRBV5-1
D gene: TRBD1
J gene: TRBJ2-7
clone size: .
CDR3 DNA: TGCGCCAGCAGCATCTGGACAGGCCGCTCCTACGAGCAGTACTTC
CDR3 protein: CASSIWTGRSYEQYF

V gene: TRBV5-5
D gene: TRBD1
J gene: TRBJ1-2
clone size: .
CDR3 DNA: TGTGCCAGCAGACCCGGGACAGGGGGCGATGGCTACACCTTC
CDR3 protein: CASRPGTGGDGYTF

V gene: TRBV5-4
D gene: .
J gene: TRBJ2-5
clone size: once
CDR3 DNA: TGTGCCAGCAGCTCCTCAACGAGCGAGGAGACCCAGTACTTC
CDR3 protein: CASSSSTSEETQYF

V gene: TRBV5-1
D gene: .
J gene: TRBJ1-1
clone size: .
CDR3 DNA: TGCGCCAGCAGCCCCGCTGGGGGCGCTGAAGCTTTCTTT
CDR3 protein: CASSPAGGAEAFF

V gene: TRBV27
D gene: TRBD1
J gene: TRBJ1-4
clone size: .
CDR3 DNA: TGTGCCAGCAGTTTAATCAGGGGGGAAAAACTGTTTTTT
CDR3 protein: CASSLIRGEKLFF

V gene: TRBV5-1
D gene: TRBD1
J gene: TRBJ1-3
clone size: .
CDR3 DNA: TGCGCCAGCAGCTTAATATCCCGAGCTCCGGGACAGAGCTCTGGAAACACCATATATTTT
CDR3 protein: CASSLISRAPGQSSGNTIYF

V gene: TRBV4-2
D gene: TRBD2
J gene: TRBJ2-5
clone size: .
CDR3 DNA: TGTGCCAGCAGCCAAGGCCCTAGCGGGATGGGGGCGGAGACCCAGTACTTC
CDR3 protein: CASSQGPSGMGAETQYF

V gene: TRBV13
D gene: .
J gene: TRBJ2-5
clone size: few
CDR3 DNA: TGTGCCAGCAGCTTAGGCCGACGCGGGACCCAAGAGACCCAGTACTTC
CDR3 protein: CASSLGRRGTQETQYF

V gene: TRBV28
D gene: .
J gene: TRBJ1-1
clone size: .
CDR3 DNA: TGTGCCAGCAGCCCTAACGGGGGTGTGAACACTAAAGCTTTCTTT
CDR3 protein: CASSPNGGVNTKAFF

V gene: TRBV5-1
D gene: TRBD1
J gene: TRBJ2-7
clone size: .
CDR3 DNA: TGCGCCAGCAGCCCCAGGTGGACAGGGGGATACGAGCAGTACTTC
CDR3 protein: CASSPRWTGGYEQYF

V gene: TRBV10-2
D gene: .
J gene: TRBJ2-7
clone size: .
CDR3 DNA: TGCGCCAGCACGCAAGGAGCCGAGCAGTACTTC
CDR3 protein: CASTQGAEQYF

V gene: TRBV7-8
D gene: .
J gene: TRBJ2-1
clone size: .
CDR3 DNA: TGTGCCAGCAGCCCTACCATTTTGGGGCATGAGCAGTTCTTC
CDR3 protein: CASSPTILGHEQFF

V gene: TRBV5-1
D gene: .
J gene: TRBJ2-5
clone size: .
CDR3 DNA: TGCGCCAGCAGCTCAACAGGGCAGTCATGGGCCCAGTACTTC
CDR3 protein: CASSSTGQSWAQYF

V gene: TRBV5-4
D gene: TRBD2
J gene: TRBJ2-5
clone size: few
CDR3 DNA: TGTGCCAGCAGCGAGGGGACTAGCGGGAATCAAGAGACCCAGTACTTC
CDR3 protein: CASSEGTSGNQETQYF

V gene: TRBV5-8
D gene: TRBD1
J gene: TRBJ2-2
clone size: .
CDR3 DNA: TGTGCCAATCCGACAGGGCGGGACACCGGGGAGCTGTTTTTT
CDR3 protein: CANPTGRDTGELFF

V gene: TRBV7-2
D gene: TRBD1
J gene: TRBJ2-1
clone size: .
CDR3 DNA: TGTGCCAGCAGCTTTAGAGACAGGGTAAGCTATGAGCAGTTCTTC
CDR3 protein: CASSFRDRVSYEQFF

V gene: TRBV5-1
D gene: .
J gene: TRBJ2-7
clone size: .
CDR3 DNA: TGCGCCAGCAGGACAGACAGAGGCTACGAGCAGTACTTC
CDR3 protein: CASRTDRGYEQYF

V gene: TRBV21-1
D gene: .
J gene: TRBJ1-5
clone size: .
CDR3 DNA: TGTGCCAGCAGCGCCCTATGCGGGGGCGATCAGCCCCAGCATTTT
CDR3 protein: CASSALCGGDQPQHF